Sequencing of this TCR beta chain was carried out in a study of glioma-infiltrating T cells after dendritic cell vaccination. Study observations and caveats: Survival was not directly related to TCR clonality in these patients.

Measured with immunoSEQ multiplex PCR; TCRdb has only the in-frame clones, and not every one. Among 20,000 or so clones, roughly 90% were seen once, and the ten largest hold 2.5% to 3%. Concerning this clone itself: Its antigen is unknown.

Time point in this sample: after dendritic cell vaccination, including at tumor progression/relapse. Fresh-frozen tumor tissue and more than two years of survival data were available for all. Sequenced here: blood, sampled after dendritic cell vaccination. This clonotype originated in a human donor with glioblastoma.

This chain's CDR3 is CASSTSGGVKQFF. In nucleotides, the CDR3 is TGTGCCAGCAGTACAAGCGGGGGGGTTAAGCAGTTCTTC. This rearrangement joins TRBV6-5 to TRBJ2-1; the match to TRBD2 covers 10 bases. V lost 5 bases, J lost 11 bases, and 6 bases stayed unmatched. Germline V lookup: CDR1 MNHEY, CDR2 SVGAGI. The CDR3 contains 13 residues.